These 20 T cell receptor beta chains were sequenced from one sample in a study of shared clonotypes between healthy human individuals. The naive CD8 subset, CD45RO-negative cells positively selected for CCR7, excluded terminally differentiated effector memory CD45RA+ cells. Sequencing was performed with immunoSEQ multiplex PCR; in TCRdb, only in-frame clones are kept and a portion is missing. The data hold approximately 2,000,000 clones, with about 94% observed a single time. Material for sequencing was naive CD8+ T cells from PBMCs. These receptors were obtained from a man between 18 and 35 years old in good health. Some clones in this sample may be carry-over from other donors' samples.

J is TRBJ2-7 and V is TRBV7-2, with 8 bases that match TRBD2. The germline V gene has CDR1 SGHTA and CDR2 FQGNSA. The CDR3 length is 15 residues. The V and J ends lost 1 base and 5 bases, in that order; junction bases with no gene match: 7. The CDR3 DNA reads as TGTGCCAGCAGCTTAGTCGCGGGGGGCCTGAACGAGCAGTACTTC. This sequence encodes CASSLVAGGLNEQYF. Supplemented by reference TRBV7-2 and TRBJ2-7, the full variable domain reads GAGVSQSPSNKVTEKGKDVELRCDPISGHTALYWYRQSLGQGLEFLIYFQGNSAPDKSGLPSDRFSAERTGGSVSTLTIQRTQQEDSAVYLCASSLVAGGLNEQYFGPGTRLTVT.

The chain combines TRBV28 with TRBJ2-5; 8 bases line up with TRBD2. This CDR3 comprises 16 residues. Unmatched junction bases numbered 14, after V lost 6 bases and J lost 5 bases. Germline V gene sequence: CDR1 MDHEN, CDR2 SYDVKM. CDR3 loop: CASSSPRGGGEETQYF. In DNA, the CDR3 is TGTGCCAGCAGCTCTCCTCGGGGGGGAGGCGAGGAGACCCAGTACTTC.

This clone was detected once. The rearrangement uses TRBV29-1 and TRBJ2-5; tentative D call: TRBD1 (5 bases). V dropped 0 bases and J dropped 14 bases, with 13 bases sitting between them. The CDR3 has 11 amino acids. The germline V gene has CDR1 SQVTM and CDR2 ANQGSEA. CDR3: CSVEESGHPYF. CDR3 DNA sequence: TGCAGCGTTGAAGAATCAGGACACCCTTACTTC.

The CDR3 spells CASSPILGTSESYEQYF. The CDR3 nucleotides read TGTGCCAGCAGCCCAATCCTCGGGACTAGCGAGTCCTACGAGCAGTACTTC. V is TRBV7-9 and J is TRBJ2-7, with TRBD2 matching 10 bases. Trimming removed 5 bases from V and 1 base from J; junction bases left unmatched: 11. From germline, CDR1 is SEHNR and CDR2 FQNEAQ (reference sequence). The length of the CDR3 is 17 residues.

This clone has a single count. The chain uses TRBV4-1 and TRBJ1-5; D is ambiguous. V was shortened by 1 base and J by 4 bases, with 8 bases between the two germline ends. The CDR3 has 14 residues. Germline V CDR1 and CDR2: MGHRA, YSYEKL. CDR3 coding DNA: TGCGCCAGCAGCCAAGTGGGTCCAAATCAGCCCCAGCATTTT. Its translation is CASSQVGPNQPQHF.

V gene TRBV27 combines with J gene TRBJ2-7; the match to TRBD1 covers 12 bases. The CDR3 runs to 21 residues. Losses at the gene ends were 5 bases for V and 6 bases for J; bases not matched to a gene: 26. CDR1 is MNHEY, CDR2 SMNVEV, per germline (reference sequence). In DNA, the CDR3 is TGTGCCAGCAGTCCCCATAACGTTACCGGGACAGGGGGCCTTTTACGGCTCGAGCAGTACTTC. Amino acids: CASSPHNVTGTGGLLRLEQYF.

The chain recombines TRBV13 with TRBJ2-2, with TRBD2 identical over 7 bases. With V trimmed by 0 bases and J by 3 bases, 4 bases remained unmatched. CDR3 size: 16 residues. CDR1 is PRHDT and CDR2 is FYEKMQ in the germline V gene (reference sequence). The CDR3 loop is CASSLGGGRDTGELFF. The CDR3 DNA reads as TGTGCCAGCAGCTTAGGGGGCGGGAGAGACACCGGGGAGCTGTTTTTT.

V gene TRBV27 combines with J gene TRBJ2-2; perhaps TRBD1 as D (5 bases). Germline CDR1 is MNHEY and CDR2 is SMNVEV (reference sequence). V was trimmed by 2 bases and J by 1 base, leaving 17 bases between them. The CDR3 totals 18 residues. CDR3 sequence (DNA): TGTGCCAGCAGTTTACAGGGTCCGTCGCCCCAGAACACCGGGGAGCTGTTTTTT. This translates into CASSLQGPSPQNTGELFF.

The chain links TRBV6-1 to TRBJ1-2, with D possibly being TRBD1 (5 bases). Germline values: CDR1 MNHNS, CDR2 SASEGT. This CDR3 has 14 residues. V shed 3 bases and J shed 6 bases, with 14 bases lying between them. The CDR3 sequence is CASSDNQGGNGYTF. CDR3 coding DNA: TGTGCCAGCAGTGACAACCAGGGAGGAAATGGCTACACCTTC.

The gene calls are TRBV29-1 and TRBJ2-1, with D perhaps TRBD2 (5 bases). The CDR3 is made up of 15 amino acids. Trimming left V 3 bases short and J 1 base short, with 13 bases between. Germline V gives CDR1 SQVTM, CDR2 ANQGSEA. The CDR3 is CSVESGGQSYNEQFF. As DNA, the CDR3 is TGCAGCGTTGAGAGCGGAGGCCAGTCCTACAATGAGCAGTTCTTC.

V and J are TRBV2 and TRBJ2-1; D is perhaps TRBD1 or TRBD2 (5 bases each). Germline CDR1 reads SNHLY; CDR2 reads FYNNEI. CDR3 length: 12 amino acids. Deletions cut 4 bases from V and 10 bases from J, with 11 bases between. The chain's CDR3 is CASSVVGVEQFF. Here the CDR3 DNA reads TGTGCCAGCAGTGTGGTGGGGGTGGAGCAGTTCTTC.

This chain connects TRBV11-2 to TRBJ2-1, with D possibly TRBD2 on 5 matching bases. V was trimmed by 0 bases and J by 8 bases, leaving 17 bases between them. The CDR3 contains 16 residues. Germline V gene lookup returns CDR1 SGHAT and CDR2 FQNNGV. CDR3 loop: CASSLDSAGPLDEQFF. The CDR3 DNA is TGTGCCAGCAGCTTAGATTCTGCGGGTCCTTTGGATGAGCAGTTCTTC.

The gene calls are TRBV19 and TRBJ1-5, with no clear D. CDR1 and CDR2 (germline): LNHDA, SQIVND (reference sequence). The CDR3 totals 14 residues. V was pared by 6 bases and J by 6 bases, with 15 bases between. The CDR3 DNA reads as TGTGCCAGTAGGACGAACTCCGCGGGTCAGCCCCAGCATTTT. This encodes CASRTNSAGQPQHF.

DNA of the CDR3: TGTGCCAGTAGTATTCTACCGCCGACTCAAGAGACCCAGTACTTC. Protein: CASSILPPTQETQYF. The chain is built from TRBV19 and TRBJ2-5; no clear D. CDR3 length: 15 amino acids. V lost 3 bases, J lost 2 bases, and 13 bases lay in between. Germline loops: CDR1 LNHDA, CDR2 SQIVND (reference sequence).

The chain links TRBV4-3 to TRBJ2-1; D might be TRBD2 (7 bases). Germline loops: CDR1 LGHNA, CDR2 YSLEER. The germline V and J ends were trimmed by 1 base and 4 bases, with 17 bases remaining between them. The CDR3 contains 17 residues. This CDR3 is CASSQGRGGAPYNEQFF. CDR3 nucleotides: TGCGCCAGCAGCCAAGGAAGAGGGGGGGCGCCTTACAATGAGCAGTTCTTC.

As DNA, the CDR3 is TGTGCCAGCAGCTTGGTTCAGCTCACAGATACGCAGTATTTT. Translation gives CASSLVQLTDTQYF. This sequence joins TRBV5-5 and TRBJ2-3; no clear D. Trimming took off 0 bases at V and 2 bases at J, with 7 bases between the two ends. Germline values: CDR1 SGHKS, CDR2 YYEKEE (reference sequence). The CDR3 covers 14 residues.

The rearrangement uses TRBV7-9 and TRBJ2-3; 10 bases align to TRBD1. V gave up 6 bases and J gave up 4 bases; unmatched junction bases: 7. Germline values: CDR1 SEHNR, CDR2 FQNEAQ (reference sequence). The CDR3 has 15 residues. The CDR3 sequence: CASSFRDRGADTQYF. The CDR3 nucleotides read TGTGCCAGCAGTTTTCGGGACAGGGGCGCAGATACGCAGTATTTT.

The chain is built from TRBV27 and TRBJ2-2; 10 bases are a match to TRBD2. Germline CDR1 and CDR2: MNHEY and SMNVEV (reference sequence). The V segment lost 7 bases and the J segment 6 bases; nucleotides outside the gene matches: 11. The CDR3 covers 16 residues. The CDR3 loop reads CASTLSASGSPGELFF. The CDR3 DNA sequence: TGTGCCAGCACCCTGTCGGCTAGCGGGAGCCCCGGGGAGCTGTTTTTT.

The V and J genes are TRBV11-2 and TRBJ2-5, with TRBD2 matching over 11 bases. The CDR3 runs 16 residues. Trimming cost V 7 bases and J 5 bases; bases outside gene matches: 12. CDR1 SGHAT and CDR2 FQNNGV come from the germline V gene. Here the CDR3 reads CASTLTGTSGWETQYF. CDR3 DNA sequence: TGTGCCAGCACTCTAACCGGGACTAGCGGTTGGGAGACCCAGTACTTC.

This clone was recorded once. The chain employs TRBV5-1 and TRBJ2-7; D might be TRBD1 (6 bases). This CDR3 has 17 amino acids. V shed 4 bases and J shed 6 bases, with 26 bases lying between them. CDR1 is SGHRS, CDR2 YFSETQ, per germline. The chain's CDR3 is CASSPIFQAAEGGEQYF. The DNA for the CDR3 is TGCGCCAGCAGCCCTATTTTTCAGGCAGCGGAAGGGGGCGAGCAGTACTTC.